This T cell receptor beta chain was profiled in a study of Ad26.COV2.S vaccination and SARS-CoV-2 variants. Treatment of the sample: roughly 18 received Ad26.COV2.S at low or high dose, single or two shots; about 5 received placebo; per-sample allocation not given. Each sample was drawn 63 days after the first injection (of vaccine or placebo). Repertoires were generated with immunoSEQ multiplex PCR, while TCRdb's copy carries only in-frame clones and drops some. The repertoire consists of about 330,000 clones, with 85% to 90% occurring once and the leading ten covering 5.5%. From germline, CDR1 is SGHKS and CDR2 YYEKEE (reference sequence). The CDR3 length is 15 residues. Trimming removed 4 bases from V and 3 bases from J, with 14 bases in between.

The chain is built from TRBV5-5 and TRBJ1-3; no clear D gene. The source was peripheral blood, collected in a trial of Ad26.COV2.S vaccine versus placebo. The TCR comes from a person aged 18-60 years who received the Ad26.COV2.S COVID-19 vaccine or a placebo. CDR3 loop: CASSPLYESGNTIYF. The CDR3 DNA follows: TGTGCCAGCAGCCCCCTTTACGAGAGTGGAAACACCATATATTTT.